The clone carrying this TCR beta chain was recorded a few times. What it recognizes is unknown. The sample is drawn from a study of T cell repertoires in cytomegalovirus infection. TCRdb recomputed calls from the reads with MiXCR, one row per CDR3 protein. The sample includes about 830,000 distinct CDR3 sequences, 30% to 35% of them seen just once. Germline-derived CDR1 and CDR2 are SGHRS and YFSETQ. Trimming took 3 bases from V and 0 from J, leaving 13 bases between them. The CDR3 totals 16 residues. The clonotype originates from a human donor in good health (CMV status not recorded). Some clones in this sample may be carry-over from other donors' samples. This specimen consisted of cultured CD8+ T cells from PBMCs, obtained from culture after CMV antigen stimulation. V and J are TRBV5-1 and TRBJ1-3, with D tentatively TRBD1 (5 bases). CDR3 region: CASSCCGTSSGNTIYF. CDR3 nucleotides: TGCGCCAGCAGCTGCTGCGGGACGAGCTCTGGAAACACCATATATTTT.